These T cell receptor beta chains were read from a single sample in a study of CD8+ T cells in alopecia areata. Assay used: immunoSEQ multiplex PCR; TCRdb lists only in-frame clones, some missing. This table has 120,000 or so clones, around 50% appearing once. The sequenced sample consisted of NKG2D-low CD8+ T cells sorted from blood. These receptors originate from a human donor with alopecia areata. The conserved cysteine and the conserved F or W are not part of the CDR3 here. Each record gives: V gene, J gene, CDR3 length, CDR3 protein.

v_call: TRBV6-5
j_call: TRBJ2-7
cdr3_length: 13
cdr3_aa: ASSGWQGSSYEQY

v_call: TRBV29-1
j_call: TRBJ2-7
cdr3_length: 11
cdr3_aa: SVLSGTNYEQY

v_call: TRBV29-1
j_call: TRBJ2-2
cdr3_length: 10
cdr3_aa: SVRLETGELF

v_call: TRBV27
j_call: TRBJ2-1
cdr3_length: 12
cdr3_aa: ASSSRSDSPGQF

v_call: TRBV11-2
j_call: TRBJ2-5
cdr3_length: 9
cdr3_aa: ASSLGETQY

v_call: TRBV29-1
j_call: TRBJ2-7
cdr3_length: 14
cdr3_aa: SVEDRSGRSGYEQY

v_call: TRBV9
j_call: TRBJ2-7
cdr3_length: 12
cdr3_aa: ASSVEVSSYEQY

v_call: TRBV28
j_call: TRBJ1-1
cdr3_length: 12
cdr3_aa: ASSLAGMNTEAF

v_call: TRBV29-1
j_call: TRBJ2-7
cdr3_length: 12
cdr3_aa: SVEVGQGSYEQY

v_call: TRBV29-1
j_call: TRBJ2-1
cdr3_length: 13
cdr3_aa: SVLGLAGRGNEQF

v_call: TRBV27
j_call: TRBJ1-2
cdr3_length: 10
cdr3_aa: ASRNVLGGYT

v_call: TRBV29-1
j_call: TRBJ2-7
cdr3_length: 12
cdr3_aa: SAYLGQGAPEQY

v_call: TRBV10-3
j_call: TRBJ2-2
cdr3_length: 14
cdr3_aa: APRRASGGCTGELF

v_call: TRBV29-1
j_call: TRBJ1-6
cdr3_length: 13
cdr3_aa: SVEDLNELGSPLH

v_call: TRBV30
j_call: TRBJ2-2
cdr3_length: 13
cdr3_aa: AWSVPDTNTGELF

v_call: TRBV30
j_call: TRBJ1-2
cdr3_length: 12
cdr3_aa: AYLGTEDVYGYT

v_call: TRBV6-5
j_call: TRBJ2-3
cdr3_length: 13
cdr3_aa: ASRPTRLATDTQY

v_call: TRBV5-1
j_call: TRBJ2-7
cdr3_length: 13
cdr3_aa: ASSFSGSSSYEQY

v_call: TRBV27
j_call: TRBJ2-1
cdr3_length: 9
cdr3_aa: ASSSSNEQF

v_call: TRBV29-1
j_call: TRBJ2-7
cdr3_length: 12
cdr3_aa: SVRRTKEGYEQY

v_call: TRBV11-2
j_call: TRBJ2-7
cdr3_length: 13
cdr3_aa: ASSLDPQGQYEQY

v_call: TRBV29-1
j_call: TRBJ1-2
cdr3_length: 12
cdr3_aa: SVQTQLSPYGYT

v_call: TRBV7-9
j_call: TRBJ2-3
cdr3_length: 12
cdr3_aa: ASSQDRTEDTQY

v_call: TRBV30
j_call: TRBJ2-2
cdr3_length: 13
cdr3_aa: AWSPGGGDTGELF